The present T cell receptor (beta chain) was sequenced within a study of PD-1 blockade in classical Hodgkin lymphoma. The wider study: Patients were administered nivolumab (3 mg/kg intravenously) every 2 weeks. Study-wide findings and caveats: Nivolumab initiated under 1 year post-ASCT led to patient exclusion. According to reports, newly diagnosed patients had lower baseline TCR diversity than healthy donors, and relapsed/refractory patients had lower baseline TCR diversity still.

As for time point: cycle 4 day 1 (C4D1), after less than 7 weeks of nivolumab. Each patient experienced a relapse that followed autologous stem cell transplantation, and brentuximab vedotin exposure varied. Under best response, outcomes were complete response, partial response or progressive disease. Sequencing was performed with immunoSEQ multiplex PCR; in TCRdb, only in-frame clones are kept and a portion is missing. The sample has 9,100 or so clones, around 85% seen once. From germline, CDR1 is LNHDA and CDR2 SQIVND (reference sequence). Trimming took 5 bases from V and 2 from J, leaving 13 bases between them. The CDR3 is 15 amino acids. For this clone: Antigen specificity is unknown.

The sequences come from peripheral blood mononuclear cells (PBMCs), collected before the fourth cycle of nivolumab. This chain uses TRBV19 with TRBJ1-5; D gene ambiguous. The TCR originated in a human donor with classical Hodgkin lymphoma. This CDR3 is CASSLNGLGNQPQHF. The CDR3 region has the DNA TGTGCCAGTAGTCTAAACGGGCTGGGCAATCAGCCCCAGCATTTT.